The clone carrying this TCR beta chain was seen only a few times. The antigen remains undetermined. CDR1 and CDR2 from the germline V gene are DFQATT and SNEGSKA (reference sequence). This CDR3 spans 15 amino acids. V gave up 2 bases and J gave up 0 bases; unmatched junction bases: 4. The data belong to a study of post-analysis software for immune sequencing data. Overall study: Patients had relapsing-remitting, secondary progressive or progressive-relapsing multiple sclerosis; some lacked subtype.

Unique molecular identifiers were carried by the TCR beta cDNA libraries. One entry per CDR3 protein, called by TCRdb with MiXCR from the PCR reads. Of more than 500,000 distinct CDR3 sequences listed, 30% to 40% are singletons. Study outcomes and limitations: Patients carried several TRBV segments more frequently than controls did, and TRBV5-6, TRBV5-1 and TRBV20-1 were among them. Relative to controls, patients with multiple sclerosis showed significantly lower normalized Chao1 diversity.

The rearrangement uses TRBV20-1 and TRBJ2-1; 7 bases agree with TRBD2. This clonotype originated in a girl aged 2-17 years with multiple sclerosis. The specimen was blood. CDR3 in amino acids: CSARPGGGSYNEQFF. In DNA form, the CDR3 reads TGCAGTGCTAGACCGGGCGGGGGCTCCTACAATGAGCAGTTCTTC.